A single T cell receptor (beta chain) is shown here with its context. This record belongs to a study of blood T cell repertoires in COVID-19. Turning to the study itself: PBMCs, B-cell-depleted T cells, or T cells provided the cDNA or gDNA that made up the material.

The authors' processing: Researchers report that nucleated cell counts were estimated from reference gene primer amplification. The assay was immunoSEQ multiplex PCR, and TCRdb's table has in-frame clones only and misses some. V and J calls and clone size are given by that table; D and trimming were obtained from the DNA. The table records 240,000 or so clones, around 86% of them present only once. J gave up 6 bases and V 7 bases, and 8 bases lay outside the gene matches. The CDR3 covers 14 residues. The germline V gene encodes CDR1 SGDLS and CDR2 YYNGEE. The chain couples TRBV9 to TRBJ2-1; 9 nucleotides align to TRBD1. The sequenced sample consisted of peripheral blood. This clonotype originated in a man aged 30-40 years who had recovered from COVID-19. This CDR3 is CASVRDRDSNEQFF. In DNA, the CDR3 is TGTGCCAGCGTACGGGACAGGGACTCCAATGAGCAGTTCTTC.